This T cell receptor (beta chain) came from a study of blood T cells in healthy people across ages. Alongside a J-beta primer mix, a sample-barcoded 5' primer served in a second PCR lasting about 7 to 11 cycles. TCRdb re-analysed the 5' RACE reads in MiXCR, keeping a single row per CDR3 protein. The sample yields roughly 1,700,000 distinct CDR3 sequences, approximately 30% seen once. From germline, CDR1 is SGHAT and CDR2 FQNNGV. This CDR3 comprises 15 residues. V lost 0 bases to trimming and J lost 4 bases, with 12 bases between them. Sequencing was carried out using blood. This TCR came from a woman in her twenties or thirties in good health. The chain has TRBV11-2 and TRBJ2-5, with D possibly being TRBD2 (6 bases). CDR3 sequence reads: CASSLETGVGETQYF. CDR3 nucleotides: TGTGCCAGCAGCTTAGAAACGGGGGTTGGAGAGACCCAGTACTTC.